The rows below give T cell receptor beta chains drawn from one sample of a study of cytomegalovirus exposure and HLA in healthy donors. Generated by immunoSEQ multiplex PCR, the TCRdb table keeps only in-frame clones and is missing some. The sample includes some 120,000 clones, 70% to 90% of them seen just once. Source material: PBMCs. These receptors were obtained from a man younger than 35 in good health and CMV-seropositive. Both conserved end residues are part of each CDR3. A D gene is named only where the DNA matches it firmly. For some rows the clone size is stated as once, few or many, or as a class when expanded; others skip it.

j_gene	abundance	v_gene	d_gene	len	CDR3nt	CDR3aa
TRBJ2-7	NA	TRBV4-1	TRBD1	15	TGCGCCAGCAGCCAACGACAGGGAATATCGTACGAGCAGTACTTC	CASSQRQGISYEQYF
TRBJ1-2	few	TRBV2	TRBD1	13	TGTGCCAGCAGACAGGGGTTGAACTATGGCTACACCTTC	CASRQGLNYGYTF
TRBJ1-2	NA	TRBV2	NA	14	TGTGCCAGCAGTGAAGCGTCCCTGAGAGTCTTATCCACCTTC	CASSEASLRVLSTF
TRBJ2-5	once	TRBV7-2	TRBD2	14	TGTGCCAGCAGCTTAACGACTAGCTGGGAGACCCAGTACTTC	CASSLTTSWETQYF
TRBJ1-1	NA	TRBV2	TRBD1	15	TGTGCCAGCAGTGAGGGCGGGACAGGTGTCACTGAAGCTTTCTTT	CASSEGGTGVTEAFF
TRBJ2-3	NA	TRBV5-6	TRBD1	14	TGTGCCAGCAGCTCGCCGACAGGGGCAGATACGCAGTATTTT	CASSSPTGADTQYF
TRBJ1-4	NA	TRBV11-2	NA	15	TGTGCCAGCAGCTTAGGGGCGGGGCTGGGAGAAAAACTGTTTTTT	CASSLGAGLGEKLFF
TRBJ1-1	NA	TRBV27	NA	15	TGTGCCAGCAGTCGGTACGCAGGAATGAACACTGAAGCTTTCTTT	CASSRYAGMNTEAFF
TRBJ1-4	NA	TRBV28	NA	14	TGTGCCAGCAACCCGGGGGGGTGGGATGAAAAACTGTTTTTT	CASNPGGWDEKLFF
TRBJ2-3	few	TRBV29-1	NA	13	TGCAGCGTTGATCGGGGGGCCACAGATACGCAGTATTTT	CSVDRGATDTQYF
TRBJ2-7	NA	TRBV7-8	NA	13	TGTGCCAGCAGCTTAACTCTCTCCTACGAGCAGTACTTC	CASSLTLSYEQYF
TRBJ1-4	NA	TRBV30	NA	13	TGTGCCTGGGCGACAGGCCCTAATGAAAAACTGTTTTTT	CAWATGPNEKLFF
TRBJ2-7	NA	TRBV30	NA	15	TGTGCCAGCTCTGCCGGCCCCGGCGGCGGATACGAGCAGTACTTC	CASSAGPGGGYEQYF
TRBJ1-6	few	TRBV7-9	TRBD1	14	TGTGCCAGCAGCCGGACAGGGGTTTATTCACCCCTCCACTTT	CASSRTGVYSPLHF
TRBJ1-1	NA	TRBV21-1	NA	13	TGTGCCAGCAGCATCAAAAAGAACACTGAAGCTTTCTTT	CASSIKKNTEAFF
TRBJ1-3	NA	TRBV30	NA	12	TGTGCCTGGTGGACTCTTGGAAACACCATATATTTT	CAWWTLGNTIYF
TRBJ1-4	NA	TRBV14	TRBD1	15	TGTGCCAGCAGCCACGGACAGGGCTCGTGGGAAAAACTGTTTTTT	CASSHGQGSWEKLFF
TRBJ2-5	NA	TRBV11-3	TRBD1	18	TGTGCCAGCAGCTTAGAGGACAGACAGGGAAGGCCCCAAGAGACCCAGTACTTC	CASSLEDRQGRPQETQYF
TRBJ1-1	NA	TRBV25-1	NA	16	TGTGCCAGCAGTGCCAACGCGGGGGCGACGGGCACTGAAGCTTTCTTT	CASSANAGATGTEAFF
TRBJ1-5	NA	TRBV5-8	TRBD1	16	TGTGCCAGCAGCGGCGGGGACAGGGAGGCAGGGTCAGCCCAGCATTTT	CASSGGDREAGSAQHF
TRBJ2-5	NA	TRBV4-2	NA	14	TGTGCCAGCAGCCAAGTCACTACCCAAGAGACCCAGTACTTC	CASSQVTTQETQYF
TRBJ2-3	once	TRBV6-6	TRBD2	14	TGTGCCAGCAGTCCTAGCGGGGCCACAGATACGCAGTATTTT	CASSPSGATDTQYF
TRBJ1-2	NA	TRBV2	NA	13	TGTGCCAGCGGGGGAGGAAGCGATAATGGCTACACCTTC	CASGGGSDNGYTF